Presented here are 16 T cell receptor beta chains from one specimen sequenced in a study of cytomegalovirus exposure and HLA in healthy donors. Primers: 60 Vbeta forward and 13 Jbeta reverse. This table comes from immunoSEQ multiplex PCR, and its TCRdb copy is limited to in-frame clones, with some not included. The sample has about 160,000 clones, under 90% seen once. The specimen sequenced was PBMCs. Receptors were obtained from a male donor in good health and CMV-seronegative.

Worth noting for this clone: The identical CDR3 is also encoded by other nucleotide sequences in the sample. This rearrangement joins TRBV6-5 to TRBJ1-1; 7 bases are shared with TRBD1. V lost 6 bases and J lost 5; bases outside the gene matches: 0. CDR3 size: 11 residues. Per the germline V gene, CDR1 is MNHEY and CDR2 is SVGAGI. CDR3 sequence reads: CASRQGTEAFF. The DNA of the CDR3 is TGTGCCAGCAGACAGGGGACTGAAGCTTTCTTT.

The J gene is TRBJ2-2, the V gene TRBV5-1, with a tentative D call TRBD1 (6 bases). The CDR3 length is 14 residues. Trimming removed 0 bases from V and 6 bases from J, with 9 bases in between. Looked up from germline, CDR1 is SGHRS and CDR2 is YFSETQ. The CDR3 DNA reads as TGCGCCAGCAGCTTGGGGGGGCCCCCCGGGGAGCTGTTTTTT. The encoded protein is CASSLGGPPGELFF. Filled out from reference TRBV5-1 and TRBJ2-2, the complete variable domain reads KAGVTQTPRYLIKTRGQQVTLSCSPISGHRSVSWYQQTPGQGLQFLFEYFSETQRNKGNFPGRFSGRQFSNSRSEMNVSTLELGDSALYLCASSLGGPPGELFFGEGSRLTVL.

J is TRBJ2-3 and V is TRBV28; 14 nucleotides line up with TRBD2. In germline, CDR1 is MDHEN, CDR2 SYDVKM. The CDR3 sequence is 18 residues long. After removal of 4 bases from V and 1 base from J, the junction contained 7 bases not matched to a gene. CDR3 coding DNA: TGTGCCAGCAGTTCGTACGGGACTAGCGGGAGAGGCACAGATACGCAGTATTTT. Encoded protein: CASSSYGTSGRGTDTQYF. Complete variable domain (other parts from reference TRBV28 and TRBJ2-3): DVKVTQSSRYLVKRTGEKVFLECVQDMDHENMFWYRQDPGLGLRLIYFSYDVKMKEKGDIPEGYSVSREKKERFSLILESASTNQTSMYLCASSSYGTSGRGTDTQYFGPGTRLTVL.

J is TRBJ2-7 and V is TRBV7-9, with TRBD1 as a possible D gene (5 bases). V lost 1 base to trimming and J lost 6 bases, with 19 bases between them. The CDR3 consists of 16 residues. The V gene's germline CDR1 is SEHNR and CDR2 FQNEAQ (reference sequence). The CDR3 reads CASSLDPTGPPREQYF. CDR3 sequence (DNA): TGTGCCAGCAGCTTAGACCCCACAGGTCCCCCCCGCGAGCAGTACTTC.

The chain has TRBV5-4 and TRBJ2-2, with D possibly TRBD1 on 5 matching bases. The CDR3 sequence is 14 residues long. V lost 5 bases, J lost 7 bases, and 15 bases lay in between. Per germline, CDR1 SGHNT and CDR2 YYREEE (reference sequence). DNA for the CDR3: TGTGCCAGCAGTCCATCCAGGGCGGACGGGGAGCTGTTTTTT. It is translated as CASSPSRADGELFF.

The rearrangement links TRBV7-6 to TRBJ2-7, with 8 positions matching TRBD2. Germline trimming cut 5 bases from V and 0 bases from J; bases unmatched to any gene: 15. The CDR3 spans 18 residues. The germline CDR1 and CDR2 sequences are SGHVS and FNYEAQ. CDR3 DNA sequence: TGTGCCAGCAGCGACATACCGGGATCGGGGGGGCCCTCCTACGAGCAGTACTTC. Amino acids: CASSDIPGSGGPSYEQYF.

The J gene is TRBJ2-5, the V gene TRBV2; 9 nucleotides match TRBD2. CDR3 size: 19 residues. Germline-derived CDR1 and CDR2 are SNHLY and FYNNEI. V lost 7 bases and J lost 3; bases outside the gene matches: 21. As DNA, the CDR3 is TGTGCCAGCATCCTCGACTGGCTAGCGGGATTCGCGGCTAAAGAGACCCAGTACTTC. Translation: CASILDWLAGFAAKETQYF.

CDR3 in DNA: TGTGCCAGCAGCGTAGGGGGGGGAGATACGCAGTATTTT. It translates to CASSVGGGDTQYF. The J gene is TRBJ2-3, the V gene TRBV9, with 7 bases identical to TRBD2. The CDR3 has 13 amino acids. Trimming cost V 0 bases and J 5 bases; bases outside gene matches: 0. Germline V lookup: CDR1 SGDLS, CDR2 YYNGEE.

The chain has TRBV9 and TRBJ2-1, with TRBD1 matching 10 bases. The CDR3 has 18 amino acids. Germline V gene sequence: CDR1 SGDLS, CDR2 YYNGEE. The J segment lost 0 bases and the V segment lost 4 bases, leaving 10 bases of the junction unmatched. The CDR3 here is CASSPGGTGVGSYNEQFF. The CDR3, as DNA: TGTGCCAGCAGCCCCGGAGGGACAGGGGTCGGCTCCTACAATGAGCAGTTCTTC.

The rearrangement uses TRBV6-5 and TRBJ2-4; TRBD1 agrees at 7 bases. Germline V CDR1 and CDR2: MNHEY, SVGAGI. CDR3 size: 15 residues. V lost 3 bases and J lost 3; bases outside the gene matches: 5. CDR3 region: CASSYETGRKNIQYF. The CDR3 bases are TGTGCCAGCAGTTATGAGACAGGGCGCAAAAACATTCAGTACTTC.

The chain links TRBV7-8 to TRBJ2-5; TRBD1 is a possible D gene (5 bases). The J call may be mistaken, given a closer DNA end match to TRBJ2-7. CDR1 and CDR2 from the germline V gene are SGHVS and FQNEAQ. The CDR3 length is 13 residues. CDR3 nucleotides: TGTGCCAGCAGTTTCGACAGCACCTACGAGCAGTACTTC. Translated: CASSFDSTYEQYF.

This clone turned up a few times. CDR3 in amino acids: CASSPPLSTDTQYF. In DNA, the CDR3 is TGTGCCAGCAGCCCTCCTCTAAGCACAGATACGCAGTATTTT. The chain employs TRBV28 and TRBJ2-3; unclear D gene. V was cut by 6 bases and J by 0 bases, with 10 bases left in between. The CDR3 extends over 14 amino acids. Per germline, CDR1 MDHEN and CDR2 SYDVKM.

This clone occurred once. The rearrangement links TRBV6-5 to TRBJ2-3; 9 bases match TRBD1. The ends lost 7 bases at V and 4 bases at J; junction bases unmatched: 9. This CDR3 is 15 amino acids long. CDR1 and CDR2 from the germline V gene are MNHEY and SVGAGI. The CDR3 DNA follows: TGTGCCAGCAACTCGGGACAGGGAAAGGCAGATACGCAGTATTTT. Its translation: CASNSGQGKADTQYF.

This rearrangement joins TRBV12-5 to TRBJ2-1; possibly TRBD1 for D (6 bases). Germline V gene data show CDR1 as LGHNT and CDR2 as FRNRAP. This CDR3 comprises 14 residues. The V and J ends lost 0 bases and 5 bases respectively, with 8 bases between them. The CDR3 here is CASGLVYRDNEQFF. The CDR3 coding sequence is TGTGCTAGTGGTTTGGTTTACAGGGACAATGAGCAGTTCTTC.

As concerns this clone: Different DNA sequences within this sample yield the same CDR3. This chain links TRBV5-1 with TRBJ2-7; 7 bases map to TRBD1. This CDR3 comprises 16 residues. The V segment lost 4 bases and the J segment 4 bases; nucleotides outside the gene matches: 14. In germline, CDR1 is SGHRS, CDR2 YFSETQ. The CDR3 region is CASSLGQEAGRYEQYF. CDR3 DNA sequence: TGCGCCAGCAGCCTAGGACAGGAGGCGGGCCGATACGAGCAGTACTTC.

Here the CDR3 DNA reads TGTGCCAGCAGCTTTCCGCGGGGTTCTGGGGCCAACGTCCTGACTTTC. The encoded protein is CASSFPRGSGANVLTF. The chain uses TRBV11-2 and TRBJ2-6, with D possibly matching TRBD2 (6 bases). Germline CDR1 SGHAT, CDR2 FQNNGV. With 3 bases removed from V and 1 base from J, the gap between germline ends came to 10 bases. The CDR3 is 16 amino acids.